This TCR beta chain stems from a study of T cell responses to AZD1222 COVID-19 vaccine. Study-level background: Second-dose groups at about 4 or about 12 weeks were pooled.

Here immunoSEQ multiplex PCR was the method, and the copy in TCRdb shows in-frame clones only, minus some. The table lists 89,000 or so clones, over 70% of them singletons. This clone was seen only once. Its antigen remains unknown. Study conclusions and caveats: Baseline serology detected seropositivity in only a handful of AZD1222 recipients. Increased Spike-specific TCR breadth and depth were observed after two AZD1222 doses. Females made up more of the donors, who were largely white British, and clonal diversity may have come out too low.

The sequenced sample was peripheral blood, obtained on day 0 of AZD1222 vaccination. This TCR was recovered from an adult in good health.

CDR3 sequence reads: CASSFGTWDEQFF. The CDR3 nucleotides are TGTGCCAGCAGTTTCGGCACGTGGGATGAGCAGTTCTTC. The gene calls are TRBV27 and TRBJ2-1; no clear D gene. Germline CDR1 is MNHEY and CDR2 is SMNVEV (reference sequence). The germline V and J ends were trimmed by 3 bases and 8 bases, with 11 bases remaining between them. The CDR3 contains 13 residues.